This paragraph covers one T cell receptor beta chain sequence. Its antigen is unknown. These data originate in a study of cytomegalovirus exposure and HLA in healthy donors. Findings and caveats of the study: DRB1 showed the most TCR associations and HLA-C the fewest in a later analysis, as rates varied by HLA locus. Trimming of TCR beta V- and J-genes showed a link, identified in a later analysis, to a missense DCLRE1C variant.

The PCR made use of 60 Vbeta and 13 Jbeta primers. Profiling relied on immunoSEQ multiplex PCR, and the TCRdb table lists in-frame clones only, not all of them. The sample has roughly 200,000 clones, roughly 85% seen once. This clonotype originated in a woman aged 45 to 65 in good health and CMV-seronegative. Sequencing was done on a sample of PBMCs.

The CDR3 DNA follows: TGCGCCAGCAGCTTGGGGGGCTCCTCAACTAATGAAAAACTGTTTTTT. Translating it yields CASSLGGSSTNEKLFF. This chain connects TRBV5-1 to TRBJ1-4; possible D gene TRBD1, 5 bases. The CDR3 runs 16 residues. Trimming cost V 0 bases and J 0 bases, with 9 bases left between them. Germline V gene lookup returns CDR1 SGHRS and CDR2 YFSETQ.